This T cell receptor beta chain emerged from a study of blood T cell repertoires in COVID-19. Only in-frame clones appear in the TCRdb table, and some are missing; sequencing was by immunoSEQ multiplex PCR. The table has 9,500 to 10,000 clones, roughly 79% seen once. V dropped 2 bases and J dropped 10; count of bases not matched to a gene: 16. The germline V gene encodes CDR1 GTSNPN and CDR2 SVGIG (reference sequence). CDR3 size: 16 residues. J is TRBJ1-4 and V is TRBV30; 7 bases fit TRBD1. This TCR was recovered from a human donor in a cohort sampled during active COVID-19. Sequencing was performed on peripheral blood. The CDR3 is CAWSPTSTGSALKLFF. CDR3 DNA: TGTGCCTGGAGTCCGACCTCGACAGGGTCCGCCTTAAAACTGTTTTTT.